This is a list of T cell receptor beta chains from one sample in a study of blood T cell repertoires in COVID-19. The protocol was immunoSEQ multiplex PCR, while the TCRdb copy is restricted to in-frame clones and leaves out a portion. Of about 130,000 clones listed, about four fifths were seen once; the top ten hold roughly 20%. The sample was peripheral blood. Source of these receptors: an elderly man with acute or convalescent COVID-19. Each CDR3 is given with its conserved first and last residue. A D gene is named only where the DNA matches it firmly. Size tells how often a clone was seen (once, few, many) or the class of an expanded clone, and some rows leave it out.

abundance: NA
j_gene: TRBJ2-1
v_gene: TRBV7-2
d_gene: NA
CDR3nt: TGTGCCAGCAGCTACGTTCAACGGGAGCAGTTCTTC
CDR3aa: CASSYVQREQFF

abundance: NA
j_gene: TRBJ2-7
v_gene: TRBV19
d_gene: TRBD1
CDR3nt: TGTGCCAGTAGTACCTCCGGACAGGGGAGCTTGGAATTGCTTTACGAGCAGTACTTC
CDR3aa: CASSTSGQGSLELLYEQYF

abundance: NA
j_gene: TRBJ2-1
v_gene: TRBV28
d_gene: TRBD1
CDR3nt: TGTGCCAGCAGTCGTCGCCGGGACAGGGGATGGAATGAGCAGTTCTTC
CDR3aa: CASSRRRDRGWNEQFF

abundance: NA
j_gene: TRBJ2-1
v_gene: TRBV6-2/TRBV6-3
d_gene: TRBD2
CDR3nt: TGTGCCAGCAGCCAGGTGGGAGGGGCCAGTGAGCAGTTCTTC
CDR3aa: CASSQVGGASEQFF

abundance: NA
j_gene: TRBJ2-7
v_gene: TRBV4-1
d_gene: TRBD2
CDR3nt: TGCGCCAGCAGCCAGGCGACTAGCGGGAGACCTTACGCGCAGTACTTC
CDR3aa: CASSQATSGRPYAQYF

abundance: NA
j_gene: TRBJ2-5
v_gene: TRBV5-1
d_gene: TRBD1
CDR3nt: TGCGCCAGCAGCTGGGGACAGGGGGGAGAGACCCAGTACTTC
CDR3aa: CASSWGQGGETQYF

abundance: NA
j_gene: TRBJ1-1
v_gene: TRBV6-5
d_gene: TRBD1
CDR3nt: TGTGCCTCTCACAGGGGCGGAGGCACTGAAGCTTTCTTT
CDR3aa: CASHRGGGTEAFF

abundance: NA
j_gene: TRBJ1-1
v_gene: TRBV9
d_gene: NA
CDR3nt: TGTGCCAGCAGCCCTCGAGAGGGTATGAACACTGAAGCTTTCTTT
CDR3aa: CASSPREGMNTEAFF

abundance: few
j_gene: TRBJ1-4
v_gene: TRBV7-8
d_gene: NA
CDR3nt: TGTGCCAGCAGCCGGGGGACAAATAATGAAAAACTGTTTTTT
CDR3aa: CASSRGTNNEKLFF

abundance: NA
j_gene: TRBJ1-2
v_gene: TRBV5-1
d_gene: TRBD1
CDR3nt: TGCGCCAGCAGCTCCGATCTACAGGGGGTCTCAAGCTACACCTTC
CDR3aa: CASSSDLQGVSSYTF

abundance: NA
j_gene: TRBJ2-1
v_gene: TRBV6-6
d_gene: TRBD2
CDR3nt: TGTGCCAGCAGTTACGGGGGGGCCTACAATGAGCAGTTCTTC
CDR3aa: CASSYGGAYNEQFF

abundance: NA
j_gene: TRBJ2-5
v_gene: TRBV25-1
d_gene: NA
CDR3nt: TGTGCCAGCAGGTCCGCGGGGTCCCAAGAGACCCAGTACTTC
CDR3aa: CASRSAGSQETQYF

abundance: NA
j_gene: TRBJ2-1
v_gene: TRBV9
d_gene: TRBD2
CDR3nt: TGTGCCAGCAGCGTAGCGGGGGGGCCCTTTCGGAATGAGCAGTTCTTC
CDR3aa: CASSVAGGPFRNEQFF

abundance: NA
j_gene: TRBJ1-5
v_gene: TRBV4-2
d_gene: NA
CDR3nt: TGTGCCAGCAGCCAAGATGGACAGTCTGATCAGCCCCAGCATTTT
CDR3aa: CASSQDGQSDQPQHF

abundance: few
j_gene: TRBJ1-1
v_gene: TRBV30
d_gene: NA
CDR3nt: TGTGCCTGGAGTGTACACCCGAACACTGAAGCTTTCTTT
CDR3aa: CAWSVHPNTEAFF

abundance: NA
j_gene: TRBJ1-2
v_gene: TRBV15
d_gene: NA
CDR3nt: TGTGCCACCAGCTCGACAGGTGTAGGGTATGGCTACACCTTC
CDR3aa: CATSSTGVGYGYTF

abundance: NA
j_gene: TRBJ1-5
v_gene: TRBV5-1
d_gene: TRBD1
CDR3nt: TGCGCCAGCAGCGCAACAGGGGATAGCAATCAGCCCCAGCATTTT
CDR3aa: CASSATGDSNQPQHF

abundance: NA
j_gene: TRBJ2-5
v_gene: TRBV27
d_gene: TRBD1
CDR3nt: TGTGCCAGCAGTTCTTTGACAGGGGGTTTAGAGACCCAGTACTTC
CDR3aa: CASSSLTGGLETQYF

abundance: NA
j_gene: TRBJ1-2
v_gene: TRBV27
d_gene: NA
CDR3nt: TGTGCCAGCAGTCCTAGGGGTCTCTATGGCTACACCTTC
CDR3aa: CASSPRGLYGYTF

abundance: NA
j_gene: TRBJ2-1
v_gene: TRBV24-1
d_gene: TRBD1
CDR3nt: TGTGCCACCAGTGAAACCAGGGGGATATTTGGGTCCTACAATGAGCAGTTCTTC
CDR3aa: CATSETRGIFGSYNEQFF

abundance: NA
j_gene: TRBJ1-6
v_gene: TRBV7-3
d_gene: NA
CDR3nt: TGTGCCAGCAGCTTAACGGGGGGGCTTCCCCTCCACTTT
CDR3aa: CASSLTGGLPLHF

abundance: NA
j_gene: TRBJ1-1
v_gene: TRBV6-5
d_gene: TRBD1
CDR3nt: TGTGCCAGCAGGAGGGACAGCCTGAACACTGAAGCTTTCTTT
CDR3aa: CASRRDSLNTEAFF

abundance: NA
j_gene: TRBJ1-5
v_gene: TRBV6-6
d_gene: NA
CDR3nt: TGTGCCTCCGGGGTGGATCAGCCCCAGCATTTT
CDR3aa: CASGVDQPQHF

abundance: NA
j_gene: TRBJ2-5
v_gene: TRBV3-1/TRBV3-2
d_gene: TRBD2
CDR3nt: TGTGCCAGCAGCCAAGATGGGAGCGGGGTGGGTGGCGCCCAGTACTTC
CDR3aa: CASSQDGSGVGGAQYF

abundance: NA
j_gene: TRBJ1-1
v_gene: TRBV6-5
d_gene: TRBD1
CDR3nt: TGTGCCAGCAGTTACTCGGCAGGGGGGCTTGCTGAAGCTTTCTTT
CDR3aa: CASSYSAGGLAEAFF

abundance: NA
j_gene: TRBJ1-3
v_gene: TRBV18
d_gene: TRBD1
CDR3nt: TGTGCCAGCTCACCACTCAGACGCGGACAGGGGGAATACACCATATATTTT
CDR3aa: CASSPLRRGQGEYTIYF

abundance: NA
j_gene: TRBJ1-4
v_gene: TRBV6-5
d_gene: TRBD1
CDR3nt: TGTGCCAGCAGTCGACAGGGGGCGGATGAAAAACTGTTTTTT
CDR3aa: CASSRQGADEKLFF

abundance: NA
j_gene: TRBJ2-2
v_gene: TRBV15
d_gene: NA
CDR3nt: TGTGCCACCAGCAGAGGCCCTGAGACCGGGGAGCTGTTTTTT
CDR3aa: CATSRGPETGELFF

abundance: once
j_gene: TRBJ2-1
v_gene: TRBV5-5
d_gene: TRBD2
CDR3nt: TGTGCCAGCAGCTTTGCTGGCGGGGGGGCCCAGGAGCAGTTCTTC
CDR3aa: CASSFAGGGAQEQFF

abundance: NA
j_gene: TRBJ2-1
v_gene: TRBV6-6
d_gene: TRBD2
CDR3nt: TGTGCCAGCAGTTACTTCCGGGACTATCGGGACAATGAGCAGTTCTTC
CDR3aa: CASSYFRDYRDNEQFF

abundance: NA
j_gene: TRBJ2-2
v_gene: TRBV5-8
d_gene: TRBD1
CDR3nt: TGTGCCAGCAGCCCAGGGGGCAACACCGGGGAGCTGTTTTTT
CDR3aa: CASSPGGNTGELFF

abundance: NA
j_gene: TRBJ2-2
v_gene: TRBV5-1
d_gene: TRBD1
CDR3nt: TGCGCCAGCAGCTTAATTGGGACAGGGAGCGAGGAGCTGTTTTTT
CDR3aa: CASSLIGTGSEELFF

abundance: few
j_gene: TRBJ2-4
v_gene: TRBV20-1
d_gene: NA
CDR3nt: TGCAGTGCCAGTAGAACGAGCAAAAACATTCAGTACTTC
CDR3aa: CSASRTSKNIQYF

abundance: NA
j_gene: TRBJ1-3
v_gene: TRBV2
d_gene: TRBD1
CDR3nt: TGTGCCAGCAGTGAATTACAGGGGGGAGGTGGAAACACCATATATTTT
CDR3aa: CASSELQGGGGNTIYF

abundance: NA
j_gene: TRBJ2-2
v_gene: TRBV28
d_gene: TRBD2
CDR3nt: TGTGCCAGCAGTTTCGGGGGGGCAGGCACCGGGGAGCTGTTTTTT
CDR3aa: CASSFGGAGTGELFF

abundance: NA
j_gene: TRBJ2-5
v_gene: TRBV3-1/TRBV3-2
d_gene: TRBD2
CDR3nt: TGTGCCAGCAGCCAAGATCTGGTAGCGGGGGGAGTGGAGACCCAGTACTTC
CDR3aa: CASSQDLVAGGVETQYF

abundance: once
j_gene: TRBJ2-7
v_gene: TRBV4-2
d_gene: TRBD2
CDR3nt: TGTGCCAGCAGCCAAGGGGGGGGGACCGGAATATTCGAGCAGTACTTC
CDR3aa: CASSQGGGTGIFEQYF

abundance: NA
j_gene: TRBJ2-7
v_gene: TRBV7-9
d_gene: NA
CDR3nt: TGTGCCAGCAGCTTAACCGGGGTGAACGAGCAGTACTTC
CDR3aa: CASSLTGVNEQYF

abundance: NA
j_gene: TRBJ2-1
v_gene: TRBV2
d_gene: TRBD2
CDR3nt: TGTGCCAGCAGCCTCCGGACTAGCGGGGGCTGGGAGACGTATGAGCAGTTCTTC
CDR3aa: CASSLRTSGGWETYEQFF

abundance: NA
j_gene: TRBJ2-3
v_gene: TRBV5-4
d_gene: TRBD2
CDR3nt: TGTGCCAGCAGCTTGGACCCTACAGGGCGACTAGCGAGCACAGATACGCAGTATTTT
CDR3aa: CASSLDPTGRLASTDTQYF

abundance: NA
j_gene: TRBJ2-4
v_gene: TRBV6-5
d_gene: NA
CDR3nt: TGTGCCAGCAGTTATGGGGGCGGCAAAAACATTCAGTACTTC
CDR3aa: CASSYGGGKNIQYF